This TCR beta chain was retrieved from a study of blood T cell repertoires in COVID-19. Profiling relied on immunoSEQ multiplex PCR, and the TCRdb table lists in-frame clones only, not all of them. Of 150,000 to 200,000 clones listed, around 77% are singletons. Sequenced material: peripheral blood. This sequence was found in a man aged 70-80 years with active or convalescent COVID-19.

In DNA, the CDR3 is TGCGCCAGCAGCCCCGGGACAACCTACGAGCAGTACTTC. Translated: CASSPGTTYEQYF. The V call is TRBV5-1, the J call TRBJ2-7, with D perhaps TRBD1 (6 bases). Trimming cost V 4 bases and J 2 bases, with 10 bases left between them. This CDR3 is built from 13 residues. CDR1 SGHRS and CDR2 YFSETQ come from the germline V gene.